A selection of T cell receptor beta chains follows, all from one sample in a study of early T cells in non-severe SARS-CoV-2 infection. TCRdb itself ran the 5' RACE reads through MiXCR, one entry per CDR3 protein. This sample has 55,000 to 75,000 distinct CDR3 sequences, with about 9.1% found just once. The sequencing here drew on whole blood, taken at baseline. The receptors originated from an adult who was a healthcare worker with PCR-confirmed SARS-CoV-2 infection or an uninfected control (not recorded which). Both conserved end residues are part of each CDR3. The order of the fields is V gene, clone size, J gene, D gene, CDR3 DNA, CDR3 protein. The D gene is left open where the match is weak. For some rows the clone size is stated as once, few or many, or as a class when expanded; others skip it.

TRBV10-3	many	TRBJ2-5	NA	TGTGCCATCAGTGAGTCTGGGTCAGAAGAGACCCAGTACTTC	CAISESGSEETQYF
TRBV12-3/TRBV12-4	NA	TRBJ2-5	TRBD1	TGTGCCAGCAGTTTTGGTGGGACAGGGGGCGGACTCCAAGAGACCCAGTACTTC	CASSFGGTGGGLQETQYF
TRBV6-2/TRBV6-3	NA	TRBJ1-5	NA	TGTGCCAGCAGTCTCCTGTCTGGAGTCAATCAGCCCCAGCATTTT	CASSLLSGVNQPQHF
TRBV20-1	many	TRBJ1-5	NA	TGCAGTGCAAGCCCGAGGGAGTTTCAGCCCCAGCATTTT	CSASPREFQPQHF
TRBV24-1	many	TRBJ2-1	TRBD2	TGTGCCACCAGTGATGCGGCGGGGGAAAGGTGGGATGAGCAGTTCTTC	CATSDAAGERWDEQFF
TRBV4-3	many	TRBJ2-5	TRBD2	TGCGCCAGCAGCCAAGCACTAGCGGGAGCAGAGACCCAGTACTTC	CASSQALAGAETQYF
TRBV12-3/TRBV12-4	many	TRBJ1-2	TRBD1	TGTGCCAGCAGTTTAAAAGGACAGGGAGACGAAGGCTACACCTTC	CASSLKGQGDEGYTF
TRBV28	many	TRBJ2-7	TRBD1	TGTGCCAGCAGTTTAACAGGGGGCCCATACGAGCAGTACTTC	CASSLTGGPYEQYF
TRBV7-2	few	TRBJ2-7	TRBD1	TGTGCCAGCACCCGGGACAGGGGGGTGTACGAGCAGTACTTC	CASTRDRGVYEQYF
TRBV5-1	many	TRBJ1-5	NA	TGCGCCAGCAGCTTGGCGGCAGATCAGCCCCAGCATTTT	CASSLAADQPQHF
TRBV7-2	few	TRBJ2-2	NA	TGTGCCAGCAGACGGGACATCGCGAACACCGGGGAGCTGTTTTTT	CASRRDIANTGELFF
TRBV11-2	many	TRBJ2-3	NA	TGTGCCAGCAGCATCTCAGGGTATGGCACAGATACGCAGTATTTT	CASSISGYGTDTQYF
TRBV10-3	many	TRBJ2-1	TRBD2	TGTGCCATCAACGGTCAGGGACTAGCGGACAATGAGCAGTTCTTC	CAINGQGLADNEQFF
TRBV7-9	few	TRBJ2-6	TRBD1	TGTGCCAGCAGCCCCGGACAGGGGTCGGCCAACGTCCTGACTTTC	CASSPGQGSANVLTF
TRBV7-8	NA	TRBJ2-3	NA	TGTGCCAGCAGTGTGGGCCGGGGCACAGATACGCAGTATTTT	CASSVGRGTDTQYF
TRBV12-5	NA	TRBJ2-6	NA	TGTGCTAGTGGGAATTCTGGGGCCAACGTCCTGACTTTC	CASGNSGANVLTF
TRBV2	few	TRBJ2-2	NA	TGTGCCAGCAGTGAACGGAGGGGGAACACCGGGGAGCTGTTTTTT	CASSERRGNTGELFF
TRBV11-2	many	TRBJ2-2	TRBD1	TGTGCCAGCAGCTTCGACAGGGTTGGGGAGCTGTTTTTT	CASSFDRVGELFF
TRBV12-3/TRBV12-4	few	TRBJ1-2	NA	TGTGCCAGCAGTTTGGGTGTGTTATATGGCTACACCTTC	CASSLGVLYGYTF
TRBV7-9	few	TRBJ2-3	NA	TGTGCCAGCAGCTTGGGGCAGGGAGTCACAGATACGCAGTATTTT	CASSLGQGVTDTQYF
TRBV6-5	many	TRBJ2-7	TRBD1	TGTGCCAGCAGTCTGGACAGGGAAAACTACGAGCAGTACTTC	CASSLDRENYEQYF
TRBV7-3	few	TRBJ2-7	TRBD2	TGTGCCAGCAGCTTAACGGTGGCTAGCGGGGGACTAGGCGAGCAGTACTTC	CASSLTVASGGLGEQYF
TRBV6-5	NA	TRBJ1-1	TRBD1	TGTGCCAGCAGCCCCTGGGGACAGAATGAAGCTTTCTTT	CASSPWGQNEAFF
TRBV3-1	few	TRBJ1-6	NA	TGTGCCAGCAGCCAAGAGGGGCGTCTTAATTCACCCCTCCACTTT	CASSQEGRLNSPLHF
TRBV2	many	TRBJ2-4	NA	TGTGCCAGCAGTGAAGCAGGGGCCAAAAACATTCAGTACTTC	CASSEAGAKNIQYF
TRBV5-1	medium-sized	TRBJ2-3	NA	TGCGCCAGCAGCTTGGGGTACCCATCAAGCACAGATACGCAGTATTTT	CASSLGYPSSTDTQYF
TRBV7-9	many	TRBJ1-2	NA	TGTGCCAGCAGCTTTCAGTCCCACTATGGCTACACCTTC	CASSFQSHYGYTF
TRBV7-3	many	TRBJ2-3	NA	TGTGCCAGCAGCCAAAGCGGGAGCACAGATACGCAGTATTTT	CASSQSGSTDTQYF
TRBV12-3/TRBV12-4	many	TRBJ1-1	NA	TGTGCCAGCACCATGGGAGCCGGAGGCATGAACACTGAAGCTTTCTTT	CASTMGAGGMNTEAFF
TRBV4-1	few	TRBJ2-7	TRBD2	TGCGCCAGCAGCCAAGGGTTGCTAGCGGGAGGTGCCTACGAGCAGTACTTC	CASSQGLLAGGAYEQYF
TRBV12-3/TRBV12-4	NA	TRBJ2-3	NA	TGTGCCAGCAGTGGGGGGAGAGATACGCAGTATTTT	CASSGGRDTQYF
TRBV2	few	TRBJ2-7	TRBD1	TGTGCCAGCAGGGCCGGGACAGGGGCTTCCTACGAGCAGTACTTC	CASRAGTGASYEQYF
TRBV18	few	TRBJ2-1	TRBD2	TGTGCCAGCCGGGAGGGCAATGAGCAGTTCTTC	CASREGNEQFF
TRBV28	many	TRBJ1-2	NA	TGTGCCAGCAGTGACAGAGCTAACTATGGCTACACCTTC	CASSDRANYGYTF
TRBV27	many	TRBJ2-7	NA	TGTGCCAGCAGGATGGGGCGGCAGAACTACGAGCAGTACTTC	CASRMGRQNYEQYF
TRBV6-4	NA	TRBJ2-1	TRBD2	TGTGCCAGCAGTGAATTTCCGGCTAGCGGGAGAAATTTCCATGAGCAGTTCTTC	CASSEFPASGRNFHEQFF
TRBV10-3	NA	TRBJ2-2	NA	TGTGCCCACTCGGGAGTTCTCACCGGGGAGCTGTTTTTT	CAHSGVLTGELFF
TRBV7-2	NA	TRBJ2-3	NA	TGTGCCAGCAGCCTCCGGACTAGCACAGATACGCAGTATTTT	CASSLRTSTDTQYF
TRBV7-2	many	TRBJ1-1	NA	TGTGCCAGCAGCTTCAACAGCCCGAACACTGAAGCTTTCTTT	CASSFNSPNTEAFF
TRBV21-1	NA	TRBJ2-1	NA	TGTGCCAGCAGCAAAGACACGGGGAATAGCTCCTACAATGAGCAGTTCTTC	CASSKDTGNSSYNEQFF
TRBV4-2	NA	TRBJ2-7	NA	TGTGCCAGCAGCCAAGTCTGGGACCCCTACGAGCAGTACTTC	CASSQVWDPYEQYF
TRBV12-3/TRBV12-4	few	TRBJ2-2	NA	TGTGCCAGCAGTTTTAGGTGGGAGGCTCCCGGGGAGCTGTTTTTT	CASSFRWEAPGELFF
TRBV4-3	many	TRBJ2-3	TRBD2	TGCGCCAGCAGCCAAGATTCCGGGAGGGACACAGATACGCAGTATTTT	CASSQDSGRDTDTQYF
TRBV7-9	many	TRBJ1-4	NA	TGTGCCAGCAGCTTGCGACAGGCGGCTATGCTTGAAAAACTGTTTTTT	CASSLRQAAMLEKLFF
TRBV20-1	many	TRBJ1-2	NA	TGCAGTGCTAGAGTGCCCCGGGACTACCCCTATGGCTACACCTTC	CSARVPRDYPYGYTF
TRBV20-1	NA	TRBJ1-1	NA	TGCAGTGCTAGAGCGGCGATGAACACTGAAGCTTTCTTT	CSARAAMNTEAFF
TRBV3-2	NA	TRBJ2-7	NA	TGTGCCAGCAGCCTTACTAGCTACGAGCAGTACTTC	CASSLTSYEQYF
TRBV9	NA	TRBJ1-3	TRBD1	TGTTCTCCGGGACAGGGGCGCCACACCATATATTTT	CSPGQGRHTIYF
TRBV5-1	few	TRBJ1-1	TRBD1	TGCGCCAGCAGCTTGGAGACAGGGTTTACTGAAGCTTTCTTT	CASSLETGFTEAFF
TRBV29-1	few	TRBJ2-2	NA	TGCACCTATACGGGCTCCGGGGGCACCGGGGAGCTGTTTTTT	CTYTGSGGTGELFF
TRBV28	many	TRBJ2-3	TRBD2	TGTGCCAGCAGTCGGAGGGGACTAGCGGGTGGTTCTAGCACAGATACGCAGTATTTT	CASSRRGLAGGSSTDTQYF
TRBV14	NA	TRBJ1-1	NA	TGTGCCAGCAGCCAAGGGACGGGGTACAACACTGAAGCTTTCTTT	CASSQGTGYNTEAFF
TRBV29-1	few	TRBJ1-3	NA	TGCAGCGCCGTCCGGGACGTAGGAAACACCATATATTTT	CSAVRDVGNTIYF
TRBV18	few	TRBJ2-5	NA	TGTGCCAGCTCACCACCCGGGACGTACCAAGAGACCCAGTACTTC	CASSPPGTYQETQYF
TRBV10-2	many	TRBJ2-1	TRBD2	TGCGCCAGCACAGACTCGGGCGGCGGGGGATCCAATGAGCAGTTCTTC	CASTDSGGGGSNEQFF
TRBV7-2	many	TRBJ2-1	TRBD2	TGTGCCAGCAGCTTTAGTGCGGGAGGGCACCATGAGCAGTTCTTC	CASSFSAGGHHEQFF
TRBV28	NA	TRBJ2-3	TRBD1	TGTGCCAGCAGTTTCTCAGGGGGCGGGACAGATACGCAGTATTTT	CASSFSGGGTDTQYF
TRBV5-4	many	TRBJ2-1	TRBD2	TGTGCCAGCAGCTTGCAAGCGGGAGATTCAGATGAGCAGTTCTTC	CASSLQAGDSDEQFF
TRBV6-6	few	TRBJ2-7	NA	TGTGCCAGCAGTTACCCCCGGGGACAAACATACGAGCAGTACTTC	CASSYPRGQTYEQYF
TRBV28	NA	TRBJ1-6	TRBD1	TGTGCCAGCAGGACAGACAGGGCCTATAATTCACCCCTCCACTTT	CASRTDRAYNSPLHF